A selection of T cell receptor beta chains follows, all from one sample in a study of T cell responses to AZD1222 COVID-19 vaccine. Method: immunoSEQ multiplex PCR; TCRdb's copy keeps in-frame clones and lacks some. In the table there are some 110,000 clones, 82% of which are singletons. The sample consisted of peripheral blood, taken on day 0 of AZD1222 vaccination. The receptors shown here come from an adult in good health. CDR3s include the opening cysteine and the closing phenylalanine or tryptophan. The D gene is left open where the match is weak. Clone size is not always given. Where it is, it says once, few, many or a class for expanded clones.

V: TRBV2; size: .; J: TRBJ2-5; D: TRBD2; DNA: TGTGCCAGCAGTGCCAGCGGGGGGGGTCAAGAGACCCAGTACTTC; CDR3: CASSASGGGQETQYF
V: TRBV18; size: .; J: TRBJ2-7; D: .; DNA: TGTGCCAGCTCACCAATTAGTTCCAACCGGGACGAGCAGTACTTC; CDR3: CASSPISSNRDEQYF
V: TRBV5-4; size: .; J: TRBJ1-1; D: .; DNA: TGTGCCAGCAGACGGACCGTTGGAAGCACTGAAGCTTTCTTT; CDR3: CASRRTVGSTEAFF
V: TRBV6-5; size: .; J: TRBJ2-7; D: TRBD1; DNA: TGTGCCAGCAGTAGGGGGCAGTTCTACGAGCAGTACTTC; CDR3: CASSRGQFYEQYF
V: TRBV5-4; size: .; J: TRBJ2-7; D: TRBD1; DNA: TGTGCCAGCAGCCTACCGGGACAGGGGGTTTACGAGCAGTACTTC; CDR3: CASSLPGQGVYEQYF
V: TRBV2; size: .; J: TRBJ1-3; D: .; DNA: TGTGCCAGCAGTTTTCAAACCCCTGGAAACACCATATATTTT; CDR3: CASSFQTPGNTIYF
V: TRBV4-2; size: .; J: TRBJ2-1; D: TRBD2; DNA: TGTGCCAGCAGCCAAGCGCTAGCGGGCTACAATGAGCAGTTCTTC; CDR3: CASSQALAGYNEQFF
V: TRBV7-9; size: .; J: TRBJ1-1; D: TRBD1; DNA: TGTGCCAGCAGCCTGGACAGGGGGCAAGGGAACACTGAAGCTTTCTTT; CDR3: CASSLDRGQGNTEAFF
V: TRBV5-8; size: .; J: TRBJ1-2; D: TRBD1; DNA: TGTGCCAGCAGCTTTCAGGGGGGTGGCTACACCTTC; CDR3: CASSFQGGGYTF
V: TRBV18; size: .; J: TRBJ1-2; D: TRBD1; DNA: TGTGCCAGCTCGCCGGGACAGGGGGCTCTAGCCTATGGCTACACCTTC; CDR3: CASSPGQGALAYGYTF
V: TRBV10-3; size: .; J: TRBJ1-1; D: .; DNA: TGTGCCATTTCACAAGTCAACACTGAAGCTTTCTTT; CDR3: CAISQVNTEAFF
V: TRBV5-1; size: .; J: TRBJ1-5; D: .; DNA: TGCGCCAGCAGCTTGGAAGGGGGGCAGGCTCAGCCCCAGCATTTT; CDR3: CASSLEGGQAQPQHF
V: TRBV21-1; size: .; J: TRBJ1-5; D: .; DNA: TGTGCCAGCAGCAAGGATCAGCCCCAGCATTTT; CDR3: CASSKDQPQHF
V: TRBV4-1; size: .; J: TRBJ2-1; D: .; DNA: TGCGCCAGCAGCCAAGTGTTCCTAGCAAGAGGAGATGAGCAGTTCTTC; CDR3: CASSQVFLARGDEQFF
V: TRBV7-9; size: .; J: TRBJ2-7; D: .; DNA: TGTGCCACCTCTAGCGAAACCTACGAGCAGTACTTC; CDR3: CATSSETYEQYF
V: TRBV6-1; size: .; J: TRBJ1-1; D: .; DNA: TGTGCCAGCAGTGAACGAAGTGCGAACACTGAAGCTTTCTTT; CDR3: CASSERSANTEAFF
V: TRBV7-2; size: .; J: TRBJ2-3; D: .; DNA: TGTGCCAGCAGCTTAAATGGGGGTAGCACAGATACGCAGTATTTT; CDR3: CASSLNGGSTDTQYF
V: TRBV6-5; size: once; J: TRBJ1-3; D: TRBD1; DNA: TGTGCCAGCAGTTCCCAAGGGACAGTCTCTGGAAACACCATATATTTT; CDR3: CASSSQGTVSGNTIYF
V: TRBV9; size: .; J: TRBJ1-1; D: TRBD1; DNA: TGTGCCAGCAGCGTAAGGGCCGGACAGGGGCGTGAAGCTTTCTTT; CDR3: CASSVRAGQGREAFF
V: TRBV2; size: .; J: TRBJ1-3; D: TRBD1; DNA: TGTGCCAGCAGGTTGGGACAGGGAACTGGAAACACCATATATTTT; CDR3: CASRLGQGTGNTIYF
V: TRBV12-3/TRBV12-4; size: few; J: TRBJ1-6; D: .; DNA: TGTGCCAGCAGTTTAGGGGGGGATTCACCCCTCCACTTT; CDR3: CASSLGGDSPLHF
V: TRBV6-6; size: .; J: TRBJ2-1; D: .; DNA: TGTGCCAGCAGTTTGCCCCAGGGGAGAGGGGTCAATGAGCAGTTCTTC; CDR3: CASSLPQGRGVNEQFF
V: TRBV25-1; size: .; J: TRBJ1-5; D: .; DNA: TGTGCCAGCAGTGAGATGTCGGGGGCAGGACAGCCCCAGCATTTT; CDR3: CASSEMSGAGQPQHF
V: TRBV5-1; size: .; J: TRBJ2-2; D: .; DNA: TGCGCCAGCAGCTTATCGGCAGCCCTCACCGGGGAGCTGTTTTTT; CDR3: CASSLSAALTGELFF
V: TRBV7-2; size: .; J: TRBJ1-1; D: .; DNA: TGTGCCAGCAGCTTAGGACCACTAATGAACACTGAAGCTTTCTTT; CDR3: CASSLGPLMNTEAFF
V: TRBV6-2/TRBV6-3; size: .; J: TRBJ1-5; D: .; DNA: TGTGCCAGCAGTTACGACGGGCTCTATAGCAATCAGCCCCAGCATTTT; CDR3: CASSYDGLYSNQPQHF
V: TRBV7-9; size: .; J: TRBJ2-5; D: .; DNA: TGTGCCAGCAGCTTAGTGGGCGAGACCCAGTACTTC; CDR3: CASSLVGETQYF
V: TRBV7-9; size: .; J: TRBJ1-2; D: .; DNA: TGTGCCAGCAGCTTAGGGGTCAGTGACTATGGCTACACCTTC; CDR3: CASSLGVSDYGYTF
V: TRBV5-6; size: .; J: TRBJ1-1; D: .; DNA: TGTGCCAGCAGCATGGCATTGAGGGACACTGAAGCTTTCTTT; CDR3: CASSMALRDTEAFF
V: TRBV7-2; size: .; J: TRBJ2-1; D: TRBD1; DNA: TGTGCCAGCAGCTTAGTAGGGGGCGGGAATGAGCAGTTCTTC; CDR3: CASSLVGGGNEQFF
V: TRBV6-5; size: once; J: TRBJ2-7; D: TRBD1; DNA: TGTGCCAGCAGCTACCAGTCAGGGGGTTTCTACGAGCAGTACTTC; CDR3: CASSYQSGGFYEQYF
V: TRBV12-3/TRBV12-4; size: .; J: TRBJ2-7; D: .; DNA: TGTGCCAGCAGTTTTCTACAGGGAAACGAGCAGTACTTC; CDR3: CASSFLQGNEQYF
V: TRBV3-1/TRBV3-2; size: .; J: TRBJ2-7; D: .; DNA: TGTGCCAGCAGCCAAGCCTATCCCGGGACTCTCTTGGACGAGCAGTACTTC; CDR3: CASSQAYPGTLLDEQYF
V: TRBV5-1; size: .; J: TRBJ2-1; D: TRBD2; DNA: TGCGCCAGCAGCGCGGGACTACTCAATGAGCAGTTCTTC; CDR3: CASSAGLLNEQFF
V: TRBV5-5; size: .; J: TRBJ1-3; D: .; DNA: TGTGCCAGCAGCTTGGTTCCGACAGAGACGATAAACACCATATATTTT; CDR3: CASSLVPTETINTIYF
V: TRBV9; size: .; J: TRBJ1-1; D: .; DNA: TGTGCCAGCAGCGTAGTGGCTACTGGGAACACTGAAGCTTTCTTT; CDR3: CASSVVATGNTEAFF
V: TRBV30; size: few; J: TRBJ1-2; D: .; DNA: TGTGCCTGGAGTGTACAGACCTATGGCTACACCTTC; CDR3: CAWSVQTYGYTF
V: TRBV5-1; size: .; J: TRBJ2-2; D: .; DNA: TGCGCCAGCAGCTTGGTAAAGGGGGACGGGGAGCTGTTTTTT; CDR3: CASSLVKGDGELFF
V: TRBV5-8; size: .; J: TRBJ1-1; D: .; DNA: TGTGCCAGCAGCTTGGGTTTCGCAGACACGAACACTGAAGCTTTCTTT; CDR3: CASSLGFADTNTEAFF
V: TRBV18; size: .; J: TRBJ1-2; D: .; DNA: TGTGCCAGCTCTCCTAGCAGCCCCGACGGCTACACCTTC; CDR3: CASSPSSPDGYTF
V: TRBV7-2; size: .; J: TRBJ1-5; D: .; DNA: TGTGCCAGCAGACAGGATAGCAATCAGCCCCAGCATTTT; CDR3: CASRQDSNQPQHF
V: TRBV29-1; size: .; J: TRBJ2-3; D: .; DNA: TGCAGCGCTGAAACACGGACGCAGTATTTT; CDR3: CSAETRTQYF
V: TRBV7-8; size: once; J: TRBJ1-3; D: .; DNA: TGTGCCAGCAGCTTAATCGGGAACTCTGGAAACACCATATATTTT; CDR3: CASSLIGNSGNTIYF
V: TRBV12-3/TRBV12-4; size: .; J: TRBJ2-1; D: .; DNA: TGTGCCAGCAGTTATGCAGGGCATGAGCAGTTCTTC; CDR3: CASSYAGHEQFF
V: TRBV5-4; size: .; J: TRBJ2-1; D: TRBD1; DNA: TGTGCCAGCAGCTGGGACAGGGGATTTCAAGGGCAGTTCTTC; CDR3: CASSWDRGFQGQFF
V: TRBV6-5; size: once; J: TRBJ1-6; D: TRBD1; DNA: TGTGCCAGCAGCTTCGGACAGGATAATTCACCCCTCCACTTT; CDR3: CASSFGQDNSPLHF
V: TRBV15; size: few; J: TRBJ1-1; D: .; DNA: TGTGCCACCAGTTACCAAACAGGGCTGAACACTGAAGCTTTCTTT; CDR3: CATSYQTGLNTEAFF
V: TRBV29-1; size: .; J: TRBJ1-1; D: .; DNA: TGCAGCACCCGGACAGCATTGAACACTGAAGCTTTCTTT; CDR3: CSTRTALNTEAFF
V: TRBV27; size: once; J: TRBJ1-5; D: .; DNA: TGTGCCAGCAGTTTATTTTCAGGGCAGTGGAGCAATCAGCCCCAGCATTTT; CDR3: CASSLFSGQWSNQPQHF
V: TRBV5-1; size: .; J: TRBJ1-4; D: TRBD1; DNA: TGCGCCAGCAGCTTAATGAGTCGAGGACAGGGGGCGAGAGGGGCGAATGAAAAACTGTTTTTT; CDR3: CASSLMSRGQGARGANEKLFF
V: TRBV6-2/TRBV6-3; size: .; J: TRBJ1-2; D: .; DNA: TGTGCCAGCAGTTTGAAATTAACAAGCGGTGGCTACACCTTC; CDR3: CASSLKLTSGGYTF
V: TRBV7-2; size: .; J: TRBJ2-1; D: .; DNA: TGTGCCAGCAGAACAACCCTGGGGCCCAAGTACAATGAGCAGTTCTTC; CDR3: CASRTTLGPKYNEQFF
V: TRBV5-1; size: .; J: TRBJ2-1; D: TRBD1; DNA: TGCGCCAGCAGCTTGACACAGGGGGCCTCCTACAATGAGCAGTTCTTC; CDR3: CASSLTQGASYNEQFF
V: TRBV24-1; size: .; J: TRBJ1-2; D: .; DNA: TGTGCCACCCTAGCGCAGCGGGGCTACACCTTC; CDR3: CATLAQRGYTF